This TCR beta chain comes out of a study of CD8 T cells in ankylosing spondylitis. This clonotype was detected only a few times. Its antigen is still unknown. Germline assignment: CDR1 SQVTM and CDR2 ANQGSEA. CDR3 length equals 13 residues. V gave up 7 bases and J gave up 7 bases; unmatched junction bases: 6. Points from the study as a whole: Characteristic, it appeared, of ankylosing spondylitis blood was a TCR beta motif of eight highly homologous variants. It was reported that disease-linked clones were significantly enriched in matched ankylosing spondylitis synovial fluid.

Making the TCR beta libraries involved quantitative 5'-RACE with molecular barcodes. TCRdb re-called the 5' RACE reads with MiXCR, one entry per CDR3 protein. This sample has 450,000 or so distinct CDR3 sequences, with 25% to 30% found just once. The origin of this receptor is a male donor with ankylosing spondylitis. The sequenced sample consisted of blood, either unsorted or a sorted T cell fraction (not recorded which). This chain links TRBV29-1 with TRBJ2-2; 10 bases match TRBD2. CDR3 sequence: CSARLAGDGELFF. As DNA, the CDR3 is TGCAGCGCCCGACTAGCGGGTGACGGGGAGCTGTTTTTT.